This TCR beta chain emerged from a study of blood T cell repertoires in COVID-19. Study background: Sites in the United States, Italy and Spain provided acute and convalescent COVID-19 samples.

Method: immunoSEQ multiplex PCR; TCRdb's copy keeps in-frame clones and lacks some. The sample shows about 100,000 clones, more than 85% of them seen only once. The V end lost 1 base, the J end lost 6 bases, and 10 bases lay between the germline ends. The V gene's germline CDR1 is PRHDT and CDR2 FYEKMQ (reference sequence). This CDR3 has 14 residues. The sequenced sample was peripheral blood. The sequence derives from a human donor in a cohort sampled during active COVID-19. The chain combines TRBV13 with TRBJ2-1, with D unclear. Here the CDR3 reads CASSLEAGSNEQFF. The CDR3 DNA is TGTGCCAGCAGCTTAGAAGCAGGCTCCAATGAGCAGTTCTTC.